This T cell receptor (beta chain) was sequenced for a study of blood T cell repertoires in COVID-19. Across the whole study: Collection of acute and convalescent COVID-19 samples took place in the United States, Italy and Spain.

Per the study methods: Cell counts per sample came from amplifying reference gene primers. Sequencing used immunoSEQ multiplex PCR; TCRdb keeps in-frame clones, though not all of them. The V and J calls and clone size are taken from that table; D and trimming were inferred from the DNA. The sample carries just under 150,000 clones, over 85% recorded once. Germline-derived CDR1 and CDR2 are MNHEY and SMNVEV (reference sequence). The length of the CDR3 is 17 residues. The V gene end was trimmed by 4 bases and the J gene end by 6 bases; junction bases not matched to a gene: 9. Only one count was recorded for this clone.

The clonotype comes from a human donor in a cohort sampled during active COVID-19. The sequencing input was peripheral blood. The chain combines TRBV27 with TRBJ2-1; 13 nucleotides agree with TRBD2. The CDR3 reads CASSSPRLAGGSNEQFF. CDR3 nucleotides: TGTGCCAGCAGTTCCCCTCGACTAGCGGGGGGCTCCAATGAGCAGTTCTTC.